The sequence of this TCR beta chain was determined in a study of T cell clones after liver transplantation (dated by TCRdb to the late 2010s). Regarding the research as a whole: Samples were obtained from ITN030ST, a randomized trial in which withdrawal of immunosuppression was attempted within 2 years of liver transplantation. After a pre-transplant mixed lymphocyte reaction, TCRbeta sequencing was used to pinpoint donor-reactive T cell clones, which were subsequently tracked in post-transplant blood. Of the eight recipients, a few were HCV-positive, while the remaining recipients had been transplanted for non-autoimmune, non-viral indications. No induction therapy was given to the subjects, and standard immunosuppression was administered until randomization at 12-24 months post-transplant. Blood samples were collected pre-transplant, pre-randomization before withdrawal, and post-randomization after either full withdrawal or failed withdrawal. To count as tolerant, a recipient had to stay completely off immunosuppression for at least one year without liver enzymes climbing beyond twice the upper limit of normal. The study cohort included 8 liver transplant recipients, of whom 3 were classified as tolerant and 5 as non-tolerant. Third party-reactive TCRbeta sequences were also identified from pre-transplant MLRs to serve as an antigen-independent comparator for donor-reactive sequences.

The germline V gene encodes CDR1 SGDLS and CDR2 YYNGEE. The CDR3 goes from the cysteine to the phenylalanine over 13 residues. Only CDR3 DNA remains: 39 bases, in frame from the first base. V is cut by 4 bases and J by 8 bases, and the space between the germline ends is 12 bases. Here is what the overall study found, with its caveats: In a couple of subjects, low numbers of available donor cells limited the measurable donor-reactive repertoire. Since no allograft tissue specimens were available, donor-reactive T cells may have migrated into the graft instead of being deleted. When repertoire turnover was accounted for, significantly reduced detection of donor-reactive sequences was found in 7 of 8 subjects for CD4 and in 8 of 8 subjects for CD8. In most of the 8 subjects, circulating donor-reactive CD4 TCRbeta sequences decreased significantly after transplant, regardless of tolerance or HCV status. A greater decline was seen for donor-reactive sequences than for third party-reactive sequences, suggesting partial antigen-specific deletion unrelated to withdrawal success. Because of small, heterogeneous patient numbers and non-standardized post-transplant time points, the conclusions were only preliminary.

Thawed unstimulated PBMCs were stained for CD3, CD4 and CD8 and FACS-sorted into CD3+CD4+ and CD3+CD8+ populations. All 8 studied subjects were randomized to immunosuppression withdrawal. The Qiagen DNeasy Blood and Tissue Kit was used to isolate genomic DNA. Frozen genomic DNA underwent high-throughput TCRbeta CDR3 sequencing by immunoSEQ, including PCR amplification, mapping, bias correction and internal controls. Concerning the study's data processing: Productive rearrangements were retained, and unique TCRbeta sequences were defined by the CDR3 nucleotide sequence together with the V and J gene. For a sequence to be called donor-reactive, it needed a frequency of at least 0.01% and at least 5-fold expansion in CFSE-low cells compared with unstimulated pre-transplant cells. Minimum frequency thresholds were set for each subject on the basis of the unstimulated sample with the lowest template count, so that a detection power of at least 90% was ensured. Jensen-Shannon divergence between the top 1000 TCRbeta sequences after and before transplant was used to measure repertoire turnover. Changes in detection of donor-reactive sequences were tested with two-sided Fisher's exact tests. TCRdb provides this immuneACCESS table in a form limited to in-frame rearrangements. Some clones are lacking; in checked studies, under half of them reflect an unresolved V gene, and why the rest are absent is not known. The DNA was the basis for D and trimming; V, J and clone size are from that table. Recorded for this sample are about 51,000 clones; 55% to 85% of them occurred a single time. More than 9% of the sample is in the top ten clones.

Note on this clone: There is no known antigen for this receptor. The record has no base qualities; no much larger clone is one base away.

The sequence came from a human patient who received a liver transplant. Some T cells may be donor cells from the graft after a transplant. The sample in question was CD4+ T cells from blood, obtained more than 52 months after liver transplant. The chain is encoded by TRBV9 joined to TRBJ1-4, with the D gene call left open. The CDR3 protein is CASSPGDREKLFF. The bases read TGTGCCAGCAGCCCCGGCGACCGCGAAAAACTGTTTTTT.